Below, 25 T cell receptor beta chains from the same sample are listed, as sequenced in a study of blood T cell repertoires in COVID-19. Libraries were prepared by immunoSEQ multiplex PCR; TCRdb keeps only in-frame clonotypes and omits some of them. Of approximately 300,000 clones in the sample, 85% were seen once. The specimen was PBMCs or T cells enriched from blood (not recorded which). The source is a woman under 40 who had been exposed to COVID-19.

The J gene is TRBJ1-3, the V gene TRBV5-1; 7 bases line up with TRBD1. V was clipped by 2 bases and J by 4 bases; unmatched bases: 9. Germline V gives CDR1 SGHRS, CDR2 YFSETQ. This CDR3 comprises 16 residues. CDR3 amino acids: CASSFGTVPQGNTIYF. The CDR3 nucleotides read TGCGCCAGCAGCTTCGGGACAGTTCCTCAGGGAAACACCATATATTTT. Combining the CDR3 with reference TRBV5-1 and TRBJ1-3 gives the whole variable domain KAGVTQTPRYLIKTRGQQVTLSCSPISGHRSVSWYQQTPGQGLQFLFEYFSETQRNKGNFPGRFSGRQFSNSRSEMNVSTLELGDSALYLCASSFGTVPQGNTIYFGEGSWLTVV.

The chain carries TRBV4-1 and TRBJ2-7; the match to TRBD1 covers 9 bases. Germline V gene lookup returns CDR1 MGHRA and CDR2 YSYEKL. J gave up 4 bases and V 4 bases, and 8 bases lay outside the gene matches. The CDR3 contains 15 residues. The CDR3 DNA sequence: TGCGCCAGCAGCCCGGGGGGACAGGGCCTATACGAGCAGTACTTC. Translated, it gives CASSPGGQGLYEQYF.

The rearrangement uses TRBV30 and TRBJ1-1; unclear D gene. The CDR3 consists of 16 residues. Germline assignment: CDR1 GTSNPN and CDR2 SVGIG (reference sequence). V was cut by 2 bases and J by 4 bases, with 20 bases left in between. CDR3 DNA sequence: TGTGCCTGGAGTCATATGGGCCGCCTGGGAGGCACTGAAGCTTTCTTT. This sequence encodes CAWSHMGRLGGTEAFF.

V usage is TRBV7-8 and J usage is TRBJ2-2, with 9 positions matching TRBD2. The CDR3 covers 16 residues. After removal of 6 bases from V and 3 bases from J, the junction contained 8 bases not matched to a gene. Germline CDR1 and CDR2: SGHVS and FQNEAQ. This CDR3 is CASRPLAGGYTGELFF. DNA for the CDR3: TGTGCCAGCAGGCCCCTTGCGGGAGGGTACACCGGGGAGCTGTTTTTT.

This chain connects TRBV5-1 to TRBJ1-2, with TRBD1 matching over 10 bases. V lost 4 bases, J lost 1 base, and 4 bases stayed unmatched. Per germline, CDR1 SGHRS and CDR2 YFSETQ. The CDR3 has 15 residues. The CDR3 sequence is CASSRDRGNNYGYTF. CDR3 nucleotides: TGCGCCAGCAGCCGGGACAGGGGTAATAACTATGGCTACACCTTC.

The rearrangement uses TRBV7-2 and TRBJ1-2, with D possibly TRBD1 on 5 matching bases. V lost 8 bases, J lost 4 bases, and 17 bases lay in between. This CDR3 comprises 14 residues. CDR1 SGHTA and CDR2 FQGNSA come from the germline V gene. The CDR3, as DNA: TGTGCCAGCTTAACTGCGGGGGGGACCTATGGCTACACCTTC. This encodes CASLTAGGTYGYTF.

The rearrangement links TRBV9 to TRBJ2-5; 7 bases fit TRBD2. Germline assignment: CDR1 SGDLS and CDR2 YYNGEE. The CDR3 length is 15 residues. The ends lost 4 bases at V and 2 bases at J; junction bases unmatched: 8. CDR3 amino acids: CASSPVRAGQETQYF. DNA of the CDR3: TGTGCCAGCAGCCCCGTCCGAGCGGGGCAAGAGACCCAGTACTTC.

The chain joins TRBV19 to TRBJ1-5, with a tentative D call TRBD1 (5 bases). Trimming took 8 bases from V and 5 from J, leaving 13 bases between them. The CDR3 has 13 amino acids. Looked up from germline, CDR1 is LNHDA and CDR2 is SQIVND (reference sequence). In nucleotides, the CDR3 is TGTGCCAGTGGGGCCCTAGATGATCAGCCCCAGCATTTT. Translating gives CASGALDDQPQHF.

V gene TRBV6-4 combines with J gene TRBJ2-3, with D maybe TRBD1 (5 bases). V was trimmed by 2 bases and J by 5 bases, leaving 17 bases between them. Germline V lookup: CDR1 MRHNA, CDR2 SNTAGT. The CDR3 covers 16 residues. DNA of the CDR3: TGTGCCAGCAGTGACGGTCCGGGCAGGGTCGGAGATACGCAGTATTTT. It encodes CASSDGPGRVGDTQYF.

The chain combines TRBV7-2 with TRBJ2-3, with D possibly being TRBD1 (5 bases). The V end lost 5 bases, the J end lost 4 bases, and 16 bases lay between the germline ends. This CDR3 region has 15 residues. The germline V gene encodes CDR1 SGHTA and CDR2 FQGNSA. DNA for the CDR3: TGTGCCAGCAGCCCCCTCCTAGGGGCCCCAGATACGCAGTATTTT. It codes for CASSPLLGAPDTQYF.

The chain joins TRBV9 to TRBJ2-5; D ambiguous. The CDR3 is 13 amino acids. V shed 0 bases and J shed 8 bases, with 11 bases lying between them. Germline lookup yields CDR1 SGDLS and CDR2 YYNGEE. CDR3 sequence (DNA): TGTGCCAGCAGCGTAGGGCTAGTAGGCACCCAGTACTTC. Translating gives CASSVGLVGTQYF. Supplemented by reference TRBV9 and TRBJ2-5, the full variable domain reads DSGVTQTPKHLITATGQRVTLRCSPRSGDLSVYWYQQSLDQGLQFLIQYYNGEERAKGNILERFSAQQFPDLHSELNLSSLELGDSALYFCASSVGLVGTQYFGPGTRLLVL.

The chain carries TRBV18 and TRBJ2-7; D unclear. Germline CDR1 reads KGHSH; CDR2 reads LQKENI. CDR3 length equals 16 residues. Trimming shortened V by 2 bases and J by 0 bases, and 14 bases separated the two germline ends. CDR3 amino acids: CASSPRFSDISYEQYF. The CDR3 bases are TGTGCCAGCTCACCAAGGTTTAGTGACATCTCCTACGAGCAGTACTTC.

The J gene is TRBJ2-7, the V gene TRBV15; 8 bases match TRBD1. V lost 3 bases, J lost 2 bases, and 6 bases stayed unmatched. Per germline, CDR1 LNHNV and CDR2 YYDKDF (reference sequence). CDR3 length: 15 residues. Here the CDR3 reads CATSRQGAKPYEQYF. For the CDR3, the DNA is TGTGCCACCAGCAGGCAGGGGGCCAAACCCTACGAGCAGTACTTC.

A note on this clone: The same CDR3 is also encoded by other DNA sequences in this sample. The V and J genes are TRBV28 and TRBJ2-7; D gene uncertain. Germline V gene data show CDR1 as MDHEN and CDR2 as SYDVKM. The V end was cut by 6 bases, the J end by 3 bases, with 6 bases between. CDR3 size: 11 residues. For the CDR3, the DNA is TGTGCCAGCAGCCCCCTCTACGAGCAGTACTTC. Protein: CASSPLYEQYF.

This rearrangement joins TRBV6-6 to TRBJ1-4; 7 bases are a match to TRBD1. The CDR3 has 15 amino acids. The trim removed 5 bases at V and 0 bases at J, leaving 3 bases unmatched. The germline gives CDR1 MNHNY, CDR2 SVGAGI (reference sequence). CDR3 in DNA: TGTGCCAGCAGTCGGGACAGTGCAACTAATGAAAAACTGTTTTTT. This codes for CASSRDSATNEKLFF.

This chain joins TRBV9 and TRBJ1-1; possibly TRBD1 for D (5 bases). V was trimmed by 4 bases and J by 0 bases, leaving 13 bases between them. CDR3 size: 15 residues. Germline V CDR1 and CDR2: SGDLS, YYNGEE. The CDR3 here is CASSPSAGLNTEAFF. In nucleotides, the CDR3 is TGTGCCAGCAGCCCCTCGGCAGGGTTGAACACTGAAGCTTTCTTT. The whole variable domain, remainder taken from reference TRBV9 and TRBJ1-1, is DSGVTQTPKHLITATGQRVTLRCSPRSGDLSVYWYQQSLDQGLQFLIQYYNGEERAKGNILERFSAQQFPDLHSELNLSSLELGDSALYFCASSPSAGLNTEAFFGQGTRLTVV.

The gene calls are TRBV24-1 and TRBJ2-7, with TRBD1 as a possible D gene (7 bases). V was pared by 5 bases and J by 6 bases, with 16 bases between. The germline CDR1 and CDR2 sequences are KGHDR and SFDVKD. The CDR3 length is 14 residues. CDR3 nucleotide sequence: TGTGCCACCAGTGGAACTTCAGGGGGAGGCGAGCAGTACTTC. This translates into CATSGTSGGGEQYF.

The V and J genes are TRBV7-9 and TRBJ1-1; no clear D. V dropped 2 bases and J dropped 6 bases, with 13 bases sitting between them. Germline assignment: CDR1 SEHNR and CDR2 FQNEAQ (reference sequence). This CDR3 is 14 amino acids long. The CDR3 spells CASSLTLPPAEAFF. CDR3 in DNA: TGTGCCAGCAGCTTAACTCTCCCCCCGGCTGAAGCTTTCTTT.

The V call is TRBV6-6, the J call TRBJ1-2, with 9 bases lining up with TRBD1. V trimming: 5 bases; J trimming: 6 bases; junction bases outside the gene matches: 4. Germline CDR1 and CDR2: MNHNY and SVGAGI (reference sequence). The CDR3 runs to 13 residues. The CDR3 bases are TGTGCCAGCAGTGTCCGGGACAGGGATGGCTACACCTTC. Protein sequence: CASSVRDRDGYTF.

The J gene is TRBJ1-1, the V gene TRBV5-4, with D hard to call. CDR1 is SGHNT, CDR2 YYREEE, per germline (reference sequence). This CDR3 is built from 12 residues. V was trimmed by 4 bases and J by 5 bases, leaving 9 bases between them. The chain's CDR3 is CASSPRGTEAFF. The CDR3 nucleotides read TGTGCCAGCAGCCCCCGAGGGACTGAAGCTTTCTTT.

This chain uses TRBV6-5 with TRBJ2-7, with a weak D call TRBD1 (5 bases). Germline loops: CDR1 MNHEY, CDR2 SVGAGI. This CDR3 is built from 15 residues. V lost 2 bases and J 3 bases, leaving 14 bases between the germline ends. The CDR3 nucleotides read TGTGCCAGCAGTTACCGTAGGTGGGGCCACTACGAGCAGTACTTC. It codes for CASSYRRWGHYEQYF.

The CDR3 DNA follows: TGTGCCATCAGTTCCGGGACATTGAGGAACACTGAAGCTTTCTTT. Amino acids: CAISSGTLRNTEAFF. The chain carries TRBV10-3 and TRBJ1-1; D may be TRBD1 (6 bases). V was shortened by 5 bases and J by 1 base, with 14 bases between the two germline ends. CDR1 and CDR2 (germline): ENHRY, SYGVKD. CDR3 length: 15 residues.

The rearrangement joins TRBV28 to TRBJ1-3; 7 bases agree with TRBD1. V shed 5 bases, J shed 0 bases, and the junction held 7 bases outside the gene matches. The CDR3 runs 16 residues. Germline lookup yields CDR1 MDHEN and CDR2 SYDVKM. CDR3 protein: CASSRRDSPSGNTIYF. CDR3 nucleotide sequence: TGTGCCAGCAGTAGGAGGGACAGCCCCTCTGGAAACACCATATATTTT.

The chain uses TRBV3-1 (or the pseudogene TRBV3-2) and TRBJ2-7, with D possibly being TRBD2 (5 bases). The germline V gene has CDR1 LGHDT and CDR2 YNNKEL (reference sequence). V lost 3 bases, J lost 6 bases, and 15 bases lay in between. This CDR3 is built from 14 residues. Here the CDR3 reads CASSHRLASREQYF. CDR3 coding DNA: TGTGCCAGCAGCCATAGGCTAGCCTCCCGCGAGCAGTACTTC.

This clone was counted between two and nine times. CDR3 amino acids: CASSLGPQAYNEQFF. CDR3 sequence (DNA): TGTGCCAGCAGCTTAGGTCCGCAGGCCTACAATGAGCAGTTCTTC. The chain is built from TRBV11-3 and TRBJ2-1; D is undetermined. Per germline, CDR1 SGHNT and CDR2 YENEEA. The ends were cut back, 1 base at V and 2 bases at J, with 9 bases in the middle. The CDR3 runs to 15 residues.